This T cell receptor (beta chain) was sequenced during a study of response to subunit inactivated influenza vaccine. CDR3 length equals 15 residues. Unmatched junction bases numbered 12, after V lost 7 bases and J lost 5 bases. TCRdb fed the RT-PCR reads into MiXCR, producing one record per CDR3 protein. The data show hundreds of thousands of distinct CDR3 sequences, approximately 13% seen once. This clonotype showed up many times. The sample consisted of PBMCs from blood, taken approximately 15 days before vaccination. The genes are TRBV12-3 or TRBV12-4 and TRBJ2-7, with 9 bases lining up with TRBD2. The TCR originated in a man in his fifties who received an inactivated influenza vaccine. This chain's CDR3 is CASTRGSGSFNEQYF. CDR3 DNA sequence: TGTGCCAGCACCCGGGGTAGCGGGAGTTTCAACGAGCAGTACTTC.